Presented here are 8 T cell receptor beta chains from one specimen sequenced in a study of vaccination effects on CD4 cells after COVID-19. Using immunoSEQ multiplex PCR, the repertoire was profiled, and TCRdb retains in-frame clones only, with some absent. The sample holds over 25,000 clones, roughly two thirds seen once. Viral peptide pool expansion of antigen-specific CD4+ T cells preceded sequencing in the ViraFEST assay. Once cultured for approximately ten days, the cells underwent separation to obtain CD4+ T cells. Nucleocapsid antibodies stayed negative before and after vaccination, showing no earlier SARS-CoV-2 infection. No antigen has been assigned to these receptors. Specimen: CD4+ T cells from PBMCs cultured with SARS-CoV-2 spike peptides, collected before COVID-19 vaccination. These receptors came from a human donor who received a COVID-19 vaccine.

The V call is TRBV19, the J call TRBJ2-7; a weak D match, TRBD2 (6 bases). The CDR3 covers 15 residues. Trimming shortened V by 1 base and J by 2 bases, and 12 bases separated the two germline ends. Germline-derived CDR1 and CDR2 are LNHDA and SQIVND (reference sequence). The CDR3 DNA is TGTGCCAGTAGTATAGGGGGCGCGGGAACCTACGAGCAGTACTTC. It specifies CASSIGGAGTYEQYF.

The J gene is TRBJ2-3, the V gene TRBV4-1; D perhaps matches TRBD1 (6 bases). This CDR3 is 11 amino acids long. Germline CDR1 reads MGHRA; CDR2 reads YSYEKL. The germline V and J ends were trimmed by 8 bases and 7 bases, with 10 bases remaining between them. CDR3 coding DNA: TGCGCCAGCCAGGGGTTACATACGCAGTATTTT. Translating gives CASQGLHTQYF.

CDR3 DNA: TGTGCCAGCAGCCCCCGGACTAGCGGGAACCTCTGGGAGACCCAGTACTTC. Residues: CASSPRTSGNLWETQYF. The chain links TRBV13 to TRBJ2-5, with TRBD2 matching 12 bases. There are 17 residues in the CDR3. Germline values: CDR1 PRHDT, CDR2 FYEKMQ (reference sequence). After removal of 5 bases from V and 5 bases from J, the junction contained 12 bases not matched to a gene.

The rearrangement joins TRBV6-5 to TRBJ2-7, with D maybe TRBD1 (6 bases). The CDR3 covers 13 residues. Germline V gene data show CDR1 as MNHEY and CDR2 as SVGAGI. V was clipped by 4 bases and J by 0 bases, with 7 bases between them. CDR3 DNA: TGTGCCAGCAGTTCCAGGGGCTCCTACGAGCAGTACTTC. Translated: CASSSRGSYEQYF.

The chain uses TRBV18 and TRBJ2-1, with D possibly matching TRBD2 (6 bases). The CDR3 extends over 15 amino acids. CDR1 and CDR2 from the germline V gene are KGHSH and LQKENI. Trimming cost V 3 bases and J 4 bases, with 13 bases left between them. DNA for the CDR3: TGTGCCAGCTCACCCTTGGGGACTTTATACAATGAGCAGTTCTTC. It yields the protein CASSPLGTLYNEQFF.

V usage is TRBV18 and J usage is TRBJ2-3; the match to TRBD2 covers 14 bases. The V gene's germline CDR1 is KGHSH and CDR2 LQKENI. Trimming cost V 1 base and J 3 bases; bases outside gene matches: 0. The CDR3 contains 16 residues. CDR3 nucleotides: TGTGCCAGCTCACCACGACTAGCGGGGGGGACAGATACGCAGTATTTT. This gives the protein CASSPRLAGGTDTQYF. The variable domain in full, with the rest retrieved from reference TRBV18 and TRBJ2-3, is NAGVMQNPRHLVRRRGQEARLRCSPMKGHSHVYWYRQLPEEGLKFMVYLQKENIIDESGMPKERFSAEFPKEGPSILRIQQVVRGDSAAYFCASSPRLAGGTDTQYFGPGTRLTVL.

V is TRBV6-1 and J is TRBJ2-2; D gene unclear. The CDR3 is 14 amino acids. Per germline, CDR1 MNHNS and CDR2 SASEGT. V was clipped by 2 bases and J by 4 bases, with 8 bases between them. The DNA for the CDR3 is TGTGCCAGCAGTGAAACACATAGCACCGGGGAGCTGTTTTTT. Residues: CASSETHSTGELFF.

This clone has a single count. The chain couples TRBV21-1 to TRBJ2-7; the table gives TRBD2 as D, unverified against the DNA. TRBV21-1 is classified as a pseudogene. This CDR3 has 15 residues. Here the CDR3 reads CASTKLVAGLYEQYF. In nucleotides, the CDR3 is TGTGCCAGCACCAAACTCGTAGCGGGACTATACGAGCAGTACTTC.